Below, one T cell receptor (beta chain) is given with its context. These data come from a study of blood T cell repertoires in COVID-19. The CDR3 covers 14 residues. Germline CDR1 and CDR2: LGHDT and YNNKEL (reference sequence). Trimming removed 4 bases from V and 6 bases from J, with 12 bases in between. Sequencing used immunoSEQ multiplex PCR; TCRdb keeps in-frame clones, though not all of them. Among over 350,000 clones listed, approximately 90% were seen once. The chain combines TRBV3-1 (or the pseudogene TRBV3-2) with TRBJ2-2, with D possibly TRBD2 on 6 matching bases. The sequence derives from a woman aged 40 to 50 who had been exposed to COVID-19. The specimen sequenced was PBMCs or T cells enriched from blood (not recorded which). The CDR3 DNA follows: TGTGCCAGCAGCCCTGGAGGGATCGCCGGGGAGCTGTTTTTT. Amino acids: CASSPGGIAGELFF.